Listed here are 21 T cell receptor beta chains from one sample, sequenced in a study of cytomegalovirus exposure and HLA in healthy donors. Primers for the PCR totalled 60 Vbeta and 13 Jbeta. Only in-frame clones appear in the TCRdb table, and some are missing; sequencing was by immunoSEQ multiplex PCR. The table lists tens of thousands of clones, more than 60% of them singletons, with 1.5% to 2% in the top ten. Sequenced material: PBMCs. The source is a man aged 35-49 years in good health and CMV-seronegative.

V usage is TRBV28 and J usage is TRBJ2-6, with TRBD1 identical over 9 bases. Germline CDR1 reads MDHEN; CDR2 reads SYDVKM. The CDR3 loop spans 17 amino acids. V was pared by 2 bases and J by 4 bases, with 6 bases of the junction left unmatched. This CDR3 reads CASSLETGGFGANVLTF. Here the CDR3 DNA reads TGTGCCAGCAGTTTAGAGACAGGGGGTTTCGGGGCCAACGTCCTGACTTTC. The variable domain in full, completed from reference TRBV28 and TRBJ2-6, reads DVKVTQSSRYLVKRTGEKVFLECVQDMDHENMFWYRQDPGLGLRLIYFSYDVKMKEKGDIPEGYSVSREKKERFSLILESASTNQTSMYLCASSLETGGFGANVLTFGAGSRLTVL.

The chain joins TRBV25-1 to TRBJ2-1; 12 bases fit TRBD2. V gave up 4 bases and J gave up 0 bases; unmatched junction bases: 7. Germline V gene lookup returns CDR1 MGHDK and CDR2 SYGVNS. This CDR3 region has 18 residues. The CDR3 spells CASSGKWGLAGSYNEQFF. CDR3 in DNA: TGTGCCAGCAGTGGAAAGTGGGGACTAGCGGGCTCCTACAATGAGCAGTTCTTC.

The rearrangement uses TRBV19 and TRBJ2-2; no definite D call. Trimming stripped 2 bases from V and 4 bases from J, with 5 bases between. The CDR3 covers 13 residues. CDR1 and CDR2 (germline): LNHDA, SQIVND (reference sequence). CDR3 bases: TGTGCCAGTAGTATACTAGTCACCGGGGAGCTGTTTTTT. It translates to CASSILVTGELFF.

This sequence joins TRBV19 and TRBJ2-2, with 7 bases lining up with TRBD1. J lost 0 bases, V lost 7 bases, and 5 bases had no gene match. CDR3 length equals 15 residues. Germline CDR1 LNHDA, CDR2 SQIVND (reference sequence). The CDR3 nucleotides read TGTGCCAGTACCCCCGGGACAGCGAACACCGGGGAGCTGTTTTTT. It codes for CASTPGTANTGELFF.

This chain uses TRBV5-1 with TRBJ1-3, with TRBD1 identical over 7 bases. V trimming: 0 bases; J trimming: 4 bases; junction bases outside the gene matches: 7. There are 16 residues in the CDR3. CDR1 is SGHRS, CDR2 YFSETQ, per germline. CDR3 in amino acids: CASSLGVGGGGNTIYF. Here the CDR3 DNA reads TGCGCCAGCAGCTTGGGAGTAGGGGGCGGCGGAAACACCATATATTTT.

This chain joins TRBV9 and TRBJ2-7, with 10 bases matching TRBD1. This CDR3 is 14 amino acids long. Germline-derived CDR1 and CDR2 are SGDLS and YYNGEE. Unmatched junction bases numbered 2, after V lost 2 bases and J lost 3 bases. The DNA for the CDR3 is TGTGCCAGCAGCGTTGGGACAGGGGTCTACGAGCAGTACTTC. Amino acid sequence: CASSVGTGVYEQYF.

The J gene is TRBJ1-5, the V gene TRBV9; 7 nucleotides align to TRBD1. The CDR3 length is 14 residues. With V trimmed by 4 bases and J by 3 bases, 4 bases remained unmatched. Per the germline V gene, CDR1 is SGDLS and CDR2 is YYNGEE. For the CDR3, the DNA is TGTGCCAGCAGCACGGGACAGTTCAATCAGCCCCAGCATTTT. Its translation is CASSTGQFNQPQHF.

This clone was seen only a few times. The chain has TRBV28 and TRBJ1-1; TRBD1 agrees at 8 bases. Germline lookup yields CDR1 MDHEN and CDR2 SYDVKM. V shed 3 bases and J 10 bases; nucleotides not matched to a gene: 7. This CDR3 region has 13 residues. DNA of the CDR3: TGTGCCAGCAGTTTTGAGGACAGGGTGGGAGCTTTCTTT. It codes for CASSFEDRVGAFF.

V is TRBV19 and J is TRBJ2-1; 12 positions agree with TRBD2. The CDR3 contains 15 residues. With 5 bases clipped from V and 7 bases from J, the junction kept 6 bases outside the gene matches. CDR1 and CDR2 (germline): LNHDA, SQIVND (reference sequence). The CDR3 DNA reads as TGTGCCAGTAGTTTGGGACTAGCGGGCCGGAATGAGCAGTTCTTC. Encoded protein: CASSLGLAGRNEQFF.

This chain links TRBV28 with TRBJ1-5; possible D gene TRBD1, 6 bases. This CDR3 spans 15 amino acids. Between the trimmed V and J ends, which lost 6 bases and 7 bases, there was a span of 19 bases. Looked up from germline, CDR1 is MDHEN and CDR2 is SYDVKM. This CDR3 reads CASRLTQGMRQPQHF. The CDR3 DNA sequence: TGTGCCAGCAGATTAACCCAGGGGATGCGGCAGCCCCAGCATTTT.

The CDR3 spells CASSFRLAESTDTQYF. In DNA form, the CDR3 reads TGTGCCAGCAGTTTTAGGCTAGCGGAGAGCACAGATACGCAGTATTTT. The gene calls are TRBV27 and TRBJ2-3; TRBD2 matches 7 bases. Germline V CDR1 and CDR2: MNHEY, SMNVEV (reference sequence). The CDR3 has 16 amino acids. V gave up 3 bases and J gave up 0 bases; unmatched junction bases: 6.

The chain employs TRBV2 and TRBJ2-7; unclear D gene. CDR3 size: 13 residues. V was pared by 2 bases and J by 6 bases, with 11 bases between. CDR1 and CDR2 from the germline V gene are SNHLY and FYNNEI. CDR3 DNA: TGTGCCAGCAGTGAACGCGGATACGGCGAGCAGTACTTC. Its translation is CASSERGYGEQYF.

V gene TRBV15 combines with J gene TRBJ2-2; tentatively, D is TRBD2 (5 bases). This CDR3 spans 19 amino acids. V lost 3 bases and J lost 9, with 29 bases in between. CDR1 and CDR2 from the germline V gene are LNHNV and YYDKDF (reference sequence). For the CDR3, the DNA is TGTGCCACCAGCAGGGAACCCAATCTGGGAACGGGGTACCGTAGGGAGCTGTTTTTT. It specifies CATSREPNLGTGYRRELFF.

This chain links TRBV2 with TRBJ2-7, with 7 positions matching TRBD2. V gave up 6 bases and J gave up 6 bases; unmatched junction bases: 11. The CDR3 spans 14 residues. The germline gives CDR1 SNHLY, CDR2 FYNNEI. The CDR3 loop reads CASRGGTTALEQYF. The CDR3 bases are TGTGCCAGCAGGGGGGGGACTACTGCTCTCGAGCAGTACTTC.

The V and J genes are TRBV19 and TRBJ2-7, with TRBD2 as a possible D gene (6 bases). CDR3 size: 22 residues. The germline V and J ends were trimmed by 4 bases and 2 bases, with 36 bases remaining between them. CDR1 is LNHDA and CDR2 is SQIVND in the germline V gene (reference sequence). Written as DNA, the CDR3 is TGTGCCAGTAGTAAGCTGCCCGGGTCGAAAGGGAGGACCCAAGCCTTCACCTACGAGCAGTACTTC. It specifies CASSKLPGSKGRTQAFTYEQYF.

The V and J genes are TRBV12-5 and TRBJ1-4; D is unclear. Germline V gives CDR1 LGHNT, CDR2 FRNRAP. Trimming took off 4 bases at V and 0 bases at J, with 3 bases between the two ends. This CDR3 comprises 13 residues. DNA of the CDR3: TGTGCTAGTGGTTCCGCAACTAATGAAAAACTGTTTTTT. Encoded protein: CASGSATNEKLFF. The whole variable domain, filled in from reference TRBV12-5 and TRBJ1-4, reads DARVTQTPRHKVTEMGQEVTMRCQPILGHNTVFWYRQTMMQGLELLAYFRNRAPLDDSGMPKDRFSAEMPDATLATLKIQPSEPRDSAVYFCASGSATNEKLFFGSGTQLSVL.

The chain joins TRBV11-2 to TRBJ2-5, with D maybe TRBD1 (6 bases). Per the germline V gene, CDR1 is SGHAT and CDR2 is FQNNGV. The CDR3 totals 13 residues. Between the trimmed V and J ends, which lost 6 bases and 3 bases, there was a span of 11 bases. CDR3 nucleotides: TGTGCCAGCAGATTAACAGGGAAAGAGACCCAGTACTTC. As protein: CASRLTGKETQYF. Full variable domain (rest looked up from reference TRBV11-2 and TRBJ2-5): EAGVAQSPRYKIIEKRQSVAFWCNPISGHATLYWYQQILGQGPKLLIQFQNNGVVDDSQLPKDRFSAERLKGVDSTLKIQPAKLEDSAVYLCASRLTGKETQYFGPGTRLLVL.

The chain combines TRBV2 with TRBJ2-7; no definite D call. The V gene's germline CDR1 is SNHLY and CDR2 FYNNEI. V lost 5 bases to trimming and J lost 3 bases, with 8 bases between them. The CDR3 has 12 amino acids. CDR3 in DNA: TGTGCCAGCAGTACACAGATCTACGAGCAGTACTTC. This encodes CASSTQIYEQYF.

CDR3 coding DNA: TGTGCCAGCAGTCGGACGGGGAAAGAGACCCAGTACTTC. Its translation is CASSRTGKETQYF. V gene TRBV2 combines with J gene TRBJ2-5; D is perhaps TRBD2 (5 bases). V dropped 5 bases and J dropped 3 bases, with 10 bases sitting between them. Looked up from germline, CDR1 is SNHLY and CDR2 is FYNNEI. CDR3 length equals 13 residues.

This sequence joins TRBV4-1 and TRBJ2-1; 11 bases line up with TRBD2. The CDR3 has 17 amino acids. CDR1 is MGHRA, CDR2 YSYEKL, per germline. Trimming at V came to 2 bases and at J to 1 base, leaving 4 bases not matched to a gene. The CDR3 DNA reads TGCGCCAGCAGCCAATTGCTAGCGGGAGGATCCTACAATGAGCAGTTCTTC. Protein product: CASSQLLAGGSYNEQFF.

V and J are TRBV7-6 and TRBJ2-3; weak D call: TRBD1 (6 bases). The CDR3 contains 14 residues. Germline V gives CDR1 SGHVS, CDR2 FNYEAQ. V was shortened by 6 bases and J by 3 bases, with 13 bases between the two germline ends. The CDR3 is CASRMDSFTDTQYF. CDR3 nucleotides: TGTGCCAGCAGGATGGACAGTTTTACAGATACGCAGTATTTT.